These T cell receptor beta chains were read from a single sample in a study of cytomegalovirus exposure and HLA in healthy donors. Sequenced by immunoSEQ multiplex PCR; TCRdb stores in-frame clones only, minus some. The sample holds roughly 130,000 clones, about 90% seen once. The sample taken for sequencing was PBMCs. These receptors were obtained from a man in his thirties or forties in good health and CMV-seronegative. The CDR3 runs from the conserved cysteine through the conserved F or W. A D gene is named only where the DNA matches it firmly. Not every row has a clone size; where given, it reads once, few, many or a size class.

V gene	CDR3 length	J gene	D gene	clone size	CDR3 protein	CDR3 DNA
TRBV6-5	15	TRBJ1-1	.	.	CASRNQGILNTEAFF	TGTGCCAGCAGGAACCAGGGGATTTTGAACACTGAAGCTTTCTTT
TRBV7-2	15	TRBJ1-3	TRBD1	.	CASSLRGQAGNTIYF	TGTGCCAGCAGCTTAAGGGGGCAGGCTGGAAACACCATATATTTT
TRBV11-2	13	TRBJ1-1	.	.	CASSVNLNTEAFF	TGTGCCAGCAGCGTCAACCTAAACACTGAAGCTTTCTTT
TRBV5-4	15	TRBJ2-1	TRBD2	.	CASSLGSGSWNEQFF	TGTGCCAGCAGTCTGGGGAGCGGGAGCTGGAATGAGCAGTTCTTC
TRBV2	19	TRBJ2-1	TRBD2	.	CASSAPTSGRSLSYNEQFF	TGTGCCAGCAGTGCCCCGACTAGCGGGAGAAGTCTCTCCTACAATGAGCAGTTCTTC
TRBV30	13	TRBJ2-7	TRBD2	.	CACRLAGFYEQYF	TGTGCCTGCCGACTAGCGGGATTCTACGAGCAGTACTTC
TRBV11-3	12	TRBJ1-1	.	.	CASSLAGTEAFF	TGTGCCAGCAGCTTAGCGGGGACTGAAGCTTTCTTT
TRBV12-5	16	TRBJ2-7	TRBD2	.	CASGLVLAAGAGRQYF	TGTGCTAGTGGTTTGGTACTTGCCGCGGGAGCCGGTAGACAGTACTTC
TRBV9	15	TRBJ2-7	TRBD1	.	CASSGDRGSFNEQYF	TGTGCCAGCAGCGGAGACAGGGGGAGTTTCAACGAGCAGTACTTC
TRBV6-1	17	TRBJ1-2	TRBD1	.	CASSEAGQGSANYGYTF	TGTGCCAGCAGTGAAGCGGGACAGGGATCAGCTAACTATGGCTACACCTTC
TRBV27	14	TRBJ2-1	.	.	CASSSQRGYNEQFF	TGTGCCAGCAGTTCACAGAGGGGGTACAATGAGCAGTTCTTC
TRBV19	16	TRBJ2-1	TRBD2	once	CASSTGLADTYNEQFF	TGTGCCAGTAGTACCGGACTAGCGGACACCTACAATGAGCAGTTCTTC
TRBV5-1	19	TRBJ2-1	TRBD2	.	CASSSGLAGGRATYNEQFF	TGCGCCAGCAGCTCGGGACTAGCGGGAGGACGAGCCACCTACAATGAGCAGTTCTTC
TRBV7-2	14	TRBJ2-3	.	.	CASSINRDTDTQYF	TGTGCCAGCAGCATAAACAGGGACACAGATACGCAGTATTTT
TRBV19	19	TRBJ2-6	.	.	CASSSETTPLRSGANVLTF	TGTGCCAGTAGTTCTGAAACTACACCTCTCCGCTCTGGGGCCAACGTCCTGACTTTC
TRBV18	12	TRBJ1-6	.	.	CASSPLDSPLHF	TGTGCCAGCTCACCTCTAGATTCACCCCTCCACTTT
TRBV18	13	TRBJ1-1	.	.	CASSREGDTEAFF	TGTGCCAGCTCACGGGAGGGCGACACTGAAGCTTTCTTT
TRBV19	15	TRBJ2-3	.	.	CASSIGGRGYGTQYF	TGTGCCAGTAGTATAGGAGGAAGGGGATATGGTACGCAGTATTTT
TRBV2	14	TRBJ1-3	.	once	CASNHPGEGNTIYF	TGTGCCAGCAATCACCCAGGCGAGGGAAACACCATATATTTT
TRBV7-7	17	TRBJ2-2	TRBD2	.	CASSLVTGGPFTGELFF	TGTGCCAGCAGCTTAGTGACGGGAGGCCCTTTCACCGGGGAGCTGTTTTTT
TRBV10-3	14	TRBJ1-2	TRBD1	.	CAISESTGRSGYTF	TGTGCCATCAGTGAGTCGACAGGGAGGAGTGGCTACACCTTC
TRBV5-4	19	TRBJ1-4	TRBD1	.	CASSLFRGRHVATNEKLFF	TGTGCCAGCAGCTTGTTCAGGGGGCGCCACGTTGCAACTAATGAAAAACTGTTTTTT
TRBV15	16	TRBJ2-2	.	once	CATKADERTHTGELFF	TGTGCCACCAAAGCAGATGAACGGACACACACCGGGGAGCTGTTTTTT
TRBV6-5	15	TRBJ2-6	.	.	CASSFDSSGANVLTF	TGTGCCAGCAGTTTTGATAGTTCTGGGGCCAACGTCCTGACTTTC
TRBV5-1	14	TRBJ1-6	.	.	CASSLLGQGSPLHF	TGCGCCAGCAGCTTGCTCGGGCAGGGGTCACCCCTCCACTTT
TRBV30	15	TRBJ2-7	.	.	CAWFGSGRTIYEQYF	TGTGCCTGGTTTGGATCGGGGAGGACAATATACGAGCAGTACTTC